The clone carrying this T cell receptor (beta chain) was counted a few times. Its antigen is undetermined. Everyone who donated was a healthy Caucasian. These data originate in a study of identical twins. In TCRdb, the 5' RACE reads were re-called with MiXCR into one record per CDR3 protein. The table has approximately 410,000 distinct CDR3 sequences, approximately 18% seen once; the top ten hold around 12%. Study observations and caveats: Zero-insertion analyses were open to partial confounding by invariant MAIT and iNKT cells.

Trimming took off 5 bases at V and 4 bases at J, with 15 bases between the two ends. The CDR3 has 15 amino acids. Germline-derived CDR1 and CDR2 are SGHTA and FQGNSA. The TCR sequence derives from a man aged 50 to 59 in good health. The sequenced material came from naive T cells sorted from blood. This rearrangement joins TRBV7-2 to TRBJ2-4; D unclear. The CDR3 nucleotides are TGTGCCAGCAGCCCTGCCCGGAGACATAAAAACATTCAGTACTTC. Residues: CASSPARRHKNIQYF.